The sequence of this TCR beta chain was determined in a study of blood T cell repertoires in COVID-19. Sequenced by immunoSEQ multiplex PCR; TCRdb stores in-frame clones only, minus some. Among over 200,000 clones listed, roughly nine tenths were seen once. V lost 0 bases, J lost 2 bases, and 9 bases lay in between. This CDR3 has 15 amino acids. CDR1 and CDR2 from the germline V gene are SGHRS and YFSETQ. This TCR was recovered from a man aged 40-55 years with acute or convalescent COVID-19. The rearrangement joins TRBV5-1 to TRBJ1-5; the D is unclear. The source material was peripheral blood. CDR3 sequence reads: CASSLAGMGNQPQHF. The CDR3 DNA sequence: TGCGCCAGCAGCTTGGCGGGGATGGGCAATCAGCCCCAGCATTTT.